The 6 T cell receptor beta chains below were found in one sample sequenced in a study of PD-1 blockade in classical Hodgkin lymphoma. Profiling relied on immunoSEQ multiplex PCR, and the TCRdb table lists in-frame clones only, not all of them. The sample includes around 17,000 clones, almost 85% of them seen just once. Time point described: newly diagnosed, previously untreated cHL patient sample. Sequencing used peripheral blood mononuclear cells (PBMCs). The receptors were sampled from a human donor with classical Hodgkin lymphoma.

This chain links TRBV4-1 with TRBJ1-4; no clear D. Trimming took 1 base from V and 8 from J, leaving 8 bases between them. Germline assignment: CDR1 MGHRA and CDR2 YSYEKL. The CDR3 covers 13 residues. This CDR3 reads CASSQGVGEKLFF. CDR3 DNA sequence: TGCGCCAGCAGCCAAGGGGTGGGGGAAAAACTGTTTTTT.

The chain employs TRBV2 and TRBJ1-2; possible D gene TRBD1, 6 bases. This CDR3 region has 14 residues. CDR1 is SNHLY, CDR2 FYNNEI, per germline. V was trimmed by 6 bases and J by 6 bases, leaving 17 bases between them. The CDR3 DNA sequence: TGTGCCAGCAGCGGACAGACCCCCCGGGATGGCTACACCTTC. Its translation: CASSGQTPRDGYTF.

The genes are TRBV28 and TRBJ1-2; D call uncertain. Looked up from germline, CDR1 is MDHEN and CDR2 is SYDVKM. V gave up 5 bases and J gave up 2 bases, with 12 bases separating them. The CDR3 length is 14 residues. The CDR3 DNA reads TGTGCCAGCAGTACTGTAGAGACAAACTATGGCTACACCTTC. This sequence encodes CASSTVETNYGYTF.

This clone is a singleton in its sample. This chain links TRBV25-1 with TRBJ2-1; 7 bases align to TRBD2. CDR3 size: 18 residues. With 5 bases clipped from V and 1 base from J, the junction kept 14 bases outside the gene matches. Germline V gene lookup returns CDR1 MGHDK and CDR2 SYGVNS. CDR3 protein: CASSPGTESGRSYNEQFF. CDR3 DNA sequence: TGTGCCAGCAGTCCTGGGACGGAATCCGGGAGGTCCTACAATGAGCAGTTCTTC.

The CDR3 spells CASFETGVDTEAFF. The CDR3 DNA follows: TGTGCCAGCTTTGAAACTGGGGTCGACACTGAAGCTTTCTTT. The rearrangement joins TRBV5-4 to TRBJ1-1, with D uncertain. Germline V CDR1 and CDR2: SGHNT, YYREEE (reference sequence). V lost 7 bases and J 3 bases, leaving 16 bases between the germline ends. This CDR3 region has 14 residues. The full variable domain, its missing parts supplied by reference TRBV5-4 and TRBJ1-1, is ETGVTQSPTHLIKTRGQQVTLRCSSQSGHNTVSWYQQALGQGPQFIFQYYREEENGRGNFPPRFSGLQFPNYSSELNVNALELDDSALYLCASFETGVDTEAFFGQGTRLTVV.

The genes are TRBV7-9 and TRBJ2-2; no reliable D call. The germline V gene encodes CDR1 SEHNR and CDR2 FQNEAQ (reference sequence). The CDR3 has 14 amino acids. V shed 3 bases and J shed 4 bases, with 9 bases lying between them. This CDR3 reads CASSFTELTGELFF. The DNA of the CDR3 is TGTGCCAGCAGCTTCACTGAACTCACCGGGGAGCTGTTTTTT.